These 30 T cell receptor beta chains share one sample of origin, sequenced in a study of cytomegalovirus exposure and HLA in healthy donors. Primers included in the PCR were 60 Vbeta and 13 Jbeta primers. The data were produced by immunoSEQ multiplex PCR, yet TCRdb's version contains in-frame clones alone and is incomplete. Here the sample spans about 220,000 clones, 60% to 80% being singletons. The material sequenced was PBMCs. The receptors were gathered from a woman aged 30 to 39 in good health and CMV-seronegative.

This rearrangement joins TRBV30 to TRBJ2-5, with 7 nucleotides matching TRBD1. Germline CDR1 GTSNPN, CDR2 SVGIG (reference sequence). This CDR3 region has 11 residues. With V trimmed by 5 bases and J by 5 bases, 2 bases remained unmatched. CDR3 DNA: TGTGCCTGGGGGACAGTTGAGACCCAGTACTTC. Its protein product is CAWGTVETQYF.

Comments on this clone: This same CDR3 is encoded by further DNA sequences in the sample. The chain combines TRBV6-6 with TRBJ2-1, with a possible D match to TRBD1 (6 bases). Trimming shortened V by 6 bases and J by 3 bases, and 9 bases separated the two germline ends. The length of the CDR3 is 13 residues. Germline V gene data show CDR1 as MNHNY and CDR2 as SVGAGI (reference sequence). The CDR3 protein is CASSRDNYNEQFF. In nucleotides, the CDR3 is TGTGCCAGCAGCCGGGACAACTACAATGAGCAGTTCTTC.

The chain recombines TRBV6-1 with TRBJ1-1; D is possibly TRBD1 (6 bases). The CDR3 contains 15 residues. CDR1 and CDR2 (germline): MNHNS, SASEGT. The ends were cut back, 4 bases at V and 8 bases at J, with 20 bases in the middle. The CDR3 coding sequence is TGTGCCAGCAGTGTACTACAGGGTTATATCCCCGAAGCTTTCTTT. This codes for CASSVLQGYIPEAFF.

In its sample, this clone was seen a few times. The gene calls are TRBV2 and TRBJ2-1, with D perhaps matching TRBD1 (5 bases). V was shortened by 3 bases and J by 8 bases, with 11 bases between the two germline ends. Per germline, CDR1 SNHLY and CDR2 FYNNEI. The CDR3 has 13 residues. CDR3 DNA: TGTGCCAGCAGTGAGACGGAAGGGGATGAGCAGTTCTTC. It specifies CASSETEGDEQFF.

J is TRBJ1-5 and V is TRBV2; possibly TRBD1 for D (6 bases). This CDR3 comprises 15 residues. Germline V gene data show CDR1 as SNHLY and CDR2 as FYNNEI. Trimming cost V 2 bases and J 0 bases, with 8 bases left between them. The DNA for the CDR3 is TGTGCCAGCAGTGAATACAGGGCTAGCAATCAGCCCCAGCATTTT. It is translated as CASSEYRASNQPQHF.

The rearrangement uses TRBV7-2 and TRBJ1-2; no clear D gene. From germline, CDR1 is SGHTA and CDR2 FQGNSA. There are 13 residues in the CDR3. V was shortened by 5 bases and J by 11 bases, with 18 bases between the two germline ends. The CDR3 loop is CASSLPASGEYTF. DNA for the CDR3: TGTGCCAGCAGCCTCCCCGCGTCCGGGGAGTACACCTTC.

The rearrangement joins TRBV4-1 to TRBJ1-5; perhaps TRBD1 as D (5 bases). In germline, CDR1 is MGHRA, CDR2 YSYEKL. The CDR3 contains 16 residues. The V end lost 0 bases, the J end lost 5 bases, and 14 bases lay between the germline ends. The CDR3 reads CASSQDIMAGDQPQHF. The CDR3 DNA sequence: TGCGCCAGCAGCCAAGATATTATGGCGGGGGATCAGCCCCAGCATTTT.

The chain recombines TRBV7-8 with TRBJ1-1, with D possibly matching TRBD1 (6 bases). Germline V gene sequence: CDR1 SGHVS, CDR2 FQNEAQ. The V end was cut by 1 base, the J end by 2 bases, with 17 bases between. The CDR3 consists of 17 residues. The CDR3 loop is CASSLGPRTVPNTEAFF. The DNA of the CDR3 is TGTGCCAGCAGCTTAGGGCCCCGGACAGTCCCTAACACTGAAGCTTTCTTT.

On this clone: The junction does not match germline at one end; this may be a read error. The chain links TRBV7-9 to TRBJ2-7; possibly TRBD1 for D (6 bases). The CDR3 is 15 amino acids. Germline loops: CDR1 SEHNR, CDR2 FQNEAQ (reference sequence). CDR3 region: CSSSLVQGGRYEQYF. In DNA form, the CDR3 reads TGTTCCAGCAGCTTAGTTCAAGGGGGTAGGTACGAGCAGTACTTC. Full variable domain (missing parts from reference TRBV7-9 and TRBJ2-7): DTGVSQNPRHKITKRGQNVTFRCDPISEHNRLYWYRQTLGQGPEFLTYFQNEAQLEKSRLLSDRFSAERPKGSFSTLEIQRTEQGDSAMYLCSSSLVQGGRYEQYFGPGTRLTVT.

The chain is built from TRBV9 and TRBJ2-7; D may be TRBD1 (6 bases). This CDR3 has 15 amino acids. Germline V lookup: CDR1 SGDLS, CDR2 YYNGEE. The V and J ends lost 0 bases and 2 bases respectively, with 12 bases between them. The CDR3, as DNA: TGTGCCAGCAGCGTAGGCCCCAGGGGCACCTACGAGCAGTACTTC. Amino acid sequence: CASSVGPRGTYEQYF.

The chain is built from TRBV5-6 and TRBJ1-2; D is unclear. CDR3 length equals 13 residues. The germline gives CDR1 SGHDT, CDR2 YYEEEE. V was pared by 4 bases and J by 4 bases, with 11 bases between. The CDR3 protein is CASSRSRAYGYTF. CDR3 sequence (DNA): TGTGCCAGCAGCCGGAGCCGAGCCTATGGCTACACCTTC.

CDR3 nucleotides: TGTGCCAGCACAAGAAAGACTAATGAAAAACTGTTTTTT. Encoded protein: CASTRKTNEKLFF. The V gene is TRBV18, the J gene TRBJ1-4; D remains ambiguous. The length of the CDR3 is 13 residues. Between the trimmed V and J ends, which lost 8 bases and 2 bases, there was a span of 9 bases. Germline V gives CDR1 KGHSH, CDR2 LQKENI.

The J gene is TRBJ1-2, the V gene TRBV30; 8 nucleotides agree with TRBD1. The CDR3 covers 13 residues. Trimming at V came to 7 bases and at J to 7 bases, leaving 11 bases not matched to a gene. Germline lookup yields CDR1 GTSNPN and CDR2 SVGIG (reference sequence). CDR3 coding DNA: TGTGCCTTCAGCCGGGACAGGCCGATTGGCTACACCTTC. This gives the protein CAFSRDRPIGYTF.

This rearrangement joins TRBV5-1 to TRBJ2-5; 9 nucleotides line up with TRBD2. The end of the DNA fits TRBJ2-7 better, so the J call may be wrong. This CDR3 contains 13 residues. Germline V gives CDR1 SGHRS, CDR2 YFSETQ. The CDR3 is CASSISGRNEQYF. The CDR3 DNA sequence: TGCGCCAGCAGCATTAGCGGGAGAAACGAGCAGTACTTC.

This clone was seen only a few times. The chain combines TRBV6-1 with TRBJ1-2; D is possibly TRBD1 (5 bases). This CDR3 region has 13 residues. Germline V lookup: CDR1 MNHNS, CDR2 SASEGT. V lost 5 bases, J lost 8 bases, and 15 bases lay in between. The CDR3 DNA sequence: TGTGCCAGCAGTTCCACAGGCTCAGGCGGCTACACCTTC. Translation: CASSSTGSGGYTF.

This clone was observed once. The chain uses TRBV7-9 and TRBJ2-1; 14 bases agree with TRBD2. The germline gives CDR1 SEHNR, CDR2 FQNEAQ (reference sequence). After removal of 6 bases from V and 4 bases from J, the junction contained 5 bases not matched to a gene. The CDR3 runs 16 residues. The CDR3 coding sequence is TGTGCCAGCAGTTGGACTAGCGGGAGGAGTTACAATGAGCAGTTCTTC. It encodes CASSWTSGRSYNEQFF. Based on the CDR3 plus reference TRBV7-9 and TRBJ2-1, the full variable domain is DTGVSQNPRHKITKRGQNVTFRCDPISEHNRLYWYRQTLGQGPEFLTYFQNEAQLEKSRLLSDRFSAERPKGSFSTLEIQRTEQGDSAMYLCASSWTSGRSYNEQFFGPGTRLTVL.

This clone was found a few times. The rearrangement uses TRBV11-3 and TRBJ2-3, with D unclear. V gave up 3 bases and J gave up 2 bases, with 9 bases separating them. CDR3 length: 14 amino acids. Germline CDR1 and CDR2: SGHNT and YENEEA. CDR3 residues: CASSFGQNTDTQYF. The CDR3 nucleotides are TGTGCCAGCAGCTTTGGCCAGAACACAGATACGCAGTATTTT. The full variable domain, completed using reference TRBV11-3 and TRBJ2-3, is EAGVVQSPRYKIIEKKQPVAFWCNPISGHNTLYWYLQNLGQGPELLIRYENEEAVDDSQLPKDRFSAERLKGVDSTLKIQPAELGDSAVYLCASSFGQNTDTQYFGPGTRLTVL.

The genes are TRBV4-1 and TRBJ1-5; 10 nucleotides align to TRBD1. The CDR3 loop spans 16 amino acids. With V trimmed by 3 bases and J by 4 bases, 6 bases remained unmatched. CDR1 is MGHRA and CDR2 is YSYEKL in the germline V gene. This CDR3 reads CASSQEGQGTNQPQHF. In DNA, the CDR3 is TGCGCCAGCAGCCAGGAGGGACAGGGGACAAATCAGCCCCAGCATTTT.

This chain connects TRBV6-5 to TRBJ1-5, with a possible D match to TRBD1 (6 bases). Trimming left V 9 bases short and J 9 bases short, with 24 bases between. Germline V CDR1 and CDR2: MNHEY, SVGAGI. CDR3 length equals 15 residues. In DNA, the CDR3 is TGTGCCAGTGGGAGTGGGGGTGAGGGGGTAGGGCCCCAGCATTTT. Protein product: CASGSGGEGVGPQHF.

The CDR3 sequence is CSVEVPRPNAYNEQFF. The CDR3 DNA reads TGCAGCGTTGAAGTCCCGCGGCCAAATGCCTACAATGAGCAGTTCTTC. This chain connects TRBV29-1 to TRBJ2-1; D remains unclear. Trimming took off 1 base at V and 2 bases at J, with 15 bases between the two ends. Germline loops: CDR1 SQVTM, CDR2 ANQGSEA. There are 16 residues in the CDR3.

The chain joins TRBV9 to TRBJ2-3, with 10 bases fitting TRBD2. Looked up from germline, CDR1 is SGDLS and CDR2 is YYNGEE. The CDR3 length is 16 residues. Unmatched junction bases numbered 4, after V lost 3 bases and J lost 0 bases. In DNA form, the CDR3 reads TGTGCCAGCAGCGCTACTAGCGGGGTGAGCACAGATACGCAGTATTTT. This encodes CASSATSGVSTDTQYF.

The chain is built from TRBV25-1 and TRBJ1-2, with D tentatively TRBD1 (6 bases). Germline CDR1 and CDR2: MGHDK and SYGVNS. The CDR3 loop spans 16 amino acids. V gave up 4 bases and J gave up 4 bases, with 19 bases separating them. The CDR3 region is CASSGTWGLFGYGYTF. CDR3 nucleotides: TGTGCCAGCAGTGGTACGTGGGGGCTGTTTGGCTATGGCTACACCTTC.

In DNA, the CDR3 is TGTGCCATCATCGCAGGACAGGGGAACACTGAAGCTTTCTTT. It codes for CAIIAGQGNTEAFF. The J gene is TRBJ1-1, the V gene TRBV10-3; TRBD1 matches 8 bases. V shed 7 bases and J 1 base; nucleotides not matched to a gene: 5. CDR1 ENHRY and CDR2 SYGVKD come from the germline V gene. This CDR3 is built from 14 residues.

This clone was observed a few times. CDR3: CASSQIRGLGYTF. The CDR3 DNA reads as TGTGCCAGCAGCCAGATCCGAGGCTTAGGCTACACCTTC. The rearrangement links TRBV4-2 to TRBJ1-2; D is unresolved. V dropped 3 bases and J dropped 8 bases, with 13 bases sitting between them. This CDR3 comprises 13 residues. CDR1 is LGHNA and CDR2 is YNFKEQ in the germline V gene.

The chain is built from TRBV30 and TRBJ1-1; D remains unclear. V was shortened by 4 bases and J by 7 bases, with 10 bases between the two germline ends. CDR3 length: 11 residues. Germline CDR1 GTSNPN, CDR2 SVGIG (reference sequence). CDR3 protein: CAWNKYDEAFF. The DNA of the CDR3 is TGTGCCTGGAACAAGTACGATGAAGCTTTCTTT.

The chain joins TRBV18 to TRBJ2-7; D is uncertain. The germline V gene has CDR1 KGHSH and CDR2 LQKENI. V dropped 3 bases and J dropped 4 bases, with 10 bases sitting between them. The CDR3 runs 13 residues. This CDR3 reads CASSPAARYEQYF. The CDR3, as DNA: TGTGCCAGCTCACCCGCTGCCAGGTACGAGCAGTACTTC.

This clone was found a few times. This chain links TRBV29-1 with TRBJ1-1; the match to TRBD1 covers 8 bases. The CDR3 spans 12 residues. Germline CDR1 reads SQVTM; CDR2 reads ANQGSEA. The V segment lost 4 bases and the J segment 5 bases; nucleotides outside the gene matches: 3. DNA of the CDR3: TGCAGCGTTGGACAGGGGAGAACTGAAGCTTTCTTT. Amino acid sequence: CSVGQGRTEAFF.

The J gene is TRBJ1-4, the V gene TRBV25-1, with D maybe TRBD1 (6 bases). CDR1 and CDR2 (germline): MGHDK, SYGVNS. Trimming shortened V by 2 bases and J by 7 bases, and 17 bases separated the two germline ends. The CDR3 spans 16 residues. The CDR3 spells CASSENFVDRSEKLFF. The DNA of the CDR3 is TGTGCCAGCAGTGAAAATTTCGTAGACAGGAGTGAAAAACTGTTTTTT.

The chain employs TRBV18 and TRBJ1-5, with D uncertain. V lost 2 bases and J lost 4, with 18 bases in between. This CDR3 has 17 residues. The germline V gene has CDR1 KGHSH and CDR2 LQKENI. DNA of the CDR3: TGTGCCAGCTCACCAAGGCCGTTGCCAGGTGGGAATCAGCCCCAGCATTTT. Translated, it gives CASSPRPLPGGNQPQHF.

The chain uses TRBV10-3 and TRBJ2-5; 11 bases map to TRBD2. This CDR3 is 17 amino acids long. Looked up from germline, CDR1 is ENHRY and CDR2 is SYGVKD. Trimming cost V 2 bases and J 5 bases; bases outside gene matches: 10. CDR3 residues: CAISEPGLAVAGETQYF. Here the CDR3 DNA reads TGTGCCATCAGTGAGCCGGGACTAGCGGTCGCCGGGGAGACCCAGTACTTC.